This T cell receptor beta chain came from a study of cytomegalovirus exposure and HLA in healthy donors. PCR was performed using 60 Vbeta and 13 Jbeta primers. Here immunoSEQ multiplex PCR was the method, and the copy in TCRdb shows in-frame clones only, minus some. The profile covers 150,000 to 200,000 clones, with 65% to 80% appearing a single time and 4% to 4.5% taken by the ten largest. The CDR3 loop spans 15 amino acids. The ends were cut back, 4 bases at V and 0 bases at J, with 10 bases in the middle. Germline CDR1 reads MGHRA; CDR2 reads YSYEKL. Sequencing input: PBMCs. This chain connects TRBV4-1 to TRBJ2-4; D is undetermined. The TCR sequence derives from a woman aged 25 to 39 in good health and CMV-seropositive. The CDR3 DNA is TGCGCCAGCAGCCGGTCCATACTAGCCAAAAACATTCAGTACTTC. Translation gives CASSRSILAKNIQYF.